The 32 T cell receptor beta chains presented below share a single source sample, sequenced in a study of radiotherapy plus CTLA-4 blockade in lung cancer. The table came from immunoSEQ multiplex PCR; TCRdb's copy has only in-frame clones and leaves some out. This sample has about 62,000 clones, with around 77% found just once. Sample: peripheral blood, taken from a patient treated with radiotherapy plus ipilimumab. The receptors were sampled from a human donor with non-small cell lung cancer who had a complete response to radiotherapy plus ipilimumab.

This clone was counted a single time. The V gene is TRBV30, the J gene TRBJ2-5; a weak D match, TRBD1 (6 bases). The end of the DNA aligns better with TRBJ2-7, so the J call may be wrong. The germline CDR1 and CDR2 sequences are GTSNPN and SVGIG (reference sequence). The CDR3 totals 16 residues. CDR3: CAWSVRSGQGPLEQYF. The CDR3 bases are TGTGCCTGGAGTGTAAGATCGGGGCAGGGGCCCCTCGAGCAGTACTTC.

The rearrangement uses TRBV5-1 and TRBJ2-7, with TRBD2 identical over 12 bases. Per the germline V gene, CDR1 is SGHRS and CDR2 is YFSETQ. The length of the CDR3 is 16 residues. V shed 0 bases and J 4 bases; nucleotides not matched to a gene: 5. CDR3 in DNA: TGCGCCAGCAGCTTGGCGGCTAGCGGGAGGGGATACGAGCAGTACTTC. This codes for CASSLAASGRGYEQYF.

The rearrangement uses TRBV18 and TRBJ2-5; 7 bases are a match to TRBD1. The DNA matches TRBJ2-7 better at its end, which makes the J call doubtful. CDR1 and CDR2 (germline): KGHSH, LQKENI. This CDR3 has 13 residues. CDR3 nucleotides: TGTGCCAGCTCACCCGGGACAGCCTACGAGCAGTACTTC. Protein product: CASSPGTAYEQYF.

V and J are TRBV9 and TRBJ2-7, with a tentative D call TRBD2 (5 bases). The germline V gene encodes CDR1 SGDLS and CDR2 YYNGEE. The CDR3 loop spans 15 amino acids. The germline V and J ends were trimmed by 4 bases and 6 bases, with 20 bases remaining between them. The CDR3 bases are TGTGCCAGCAGCAGGACTCTATCCCTCGTCGGCGAGCAGTACTTC. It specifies CASSRTLSLVGEQYF.

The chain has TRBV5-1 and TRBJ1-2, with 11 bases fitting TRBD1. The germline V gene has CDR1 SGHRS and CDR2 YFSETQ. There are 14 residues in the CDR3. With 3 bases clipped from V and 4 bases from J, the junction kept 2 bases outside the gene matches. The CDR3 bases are TGCGCCAGCAGCTCGGGGACAGGGGGCTATGGCTACACCTTC. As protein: CASSSGTGGYGYTF.

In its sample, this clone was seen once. The CDR3 DNA reads TGTGCCAGCAGTTCGTCGACTAGACTAAACACCGGGGAGCTGTTTTTT. Protein product: CASSSSTRLNTGELFF. The chain links TRBV6-5 to TRBJ2-2; D might be TRBD2 (6 bases). The V and J ends lost 4 bases and 2 bases respectively, with 14 bases between them. The V gene's germline CDR1 is MNHEY and CDR2 SVGAGI. The CDR3 runs to 16 residues.

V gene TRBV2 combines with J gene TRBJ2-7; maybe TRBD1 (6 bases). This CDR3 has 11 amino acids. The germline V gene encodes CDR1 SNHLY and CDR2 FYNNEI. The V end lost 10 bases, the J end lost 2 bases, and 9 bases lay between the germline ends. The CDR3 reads CATRQAYEQYF. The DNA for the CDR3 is TGTGCCACCAGACAGGCCTACGAGCAGTACTTC.

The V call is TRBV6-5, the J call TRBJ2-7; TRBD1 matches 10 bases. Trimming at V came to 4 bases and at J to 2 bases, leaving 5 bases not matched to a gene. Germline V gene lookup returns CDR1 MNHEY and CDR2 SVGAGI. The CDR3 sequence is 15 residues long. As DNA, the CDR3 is TGTGCCAGCAGTTTTGGACAGGGGGTTACCTACGAGCAGTACTTC. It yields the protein CASSFGQGVTYEQYF.

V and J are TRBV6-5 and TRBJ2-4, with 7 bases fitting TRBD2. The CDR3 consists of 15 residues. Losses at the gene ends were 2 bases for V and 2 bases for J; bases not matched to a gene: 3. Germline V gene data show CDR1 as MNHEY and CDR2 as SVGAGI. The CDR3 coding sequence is TGTGCCAGCAGTTACCGGGGAGGGACCAAAAACATTCAGTACTTC. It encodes CASSYRGGTKNIQYF.

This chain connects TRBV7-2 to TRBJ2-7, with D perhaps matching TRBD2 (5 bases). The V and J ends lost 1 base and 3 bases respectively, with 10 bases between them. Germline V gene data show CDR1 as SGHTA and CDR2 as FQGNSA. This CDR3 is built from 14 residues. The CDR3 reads CASSLGYRDYEQYF. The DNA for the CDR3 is TGTGCCAGCAGCTTAGGTTACCGGGACTACGAGCAGTACTTC.

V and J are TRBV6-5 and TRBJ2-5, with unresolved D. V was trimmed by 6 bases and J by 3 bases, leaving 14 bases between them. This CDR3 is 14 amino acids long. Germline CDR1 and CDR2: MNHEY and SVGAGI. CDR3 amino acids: CASSPDTVEETQYF. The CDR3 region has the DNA TGTGCCAGCAGCCCCGACACCGTGGAAGAGACCCAGTACTTC.

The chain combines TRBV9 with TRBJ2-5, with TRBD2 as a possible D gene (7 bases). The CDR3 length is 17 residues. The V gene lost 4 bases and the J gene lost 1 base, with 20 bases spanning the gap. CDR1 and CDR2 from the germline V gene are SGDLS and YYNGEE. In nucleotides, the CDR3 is TGTGCCAGCAGCACTACGCCTAGGGGGGGCCTCCAAGAGACCCAGTACTTC. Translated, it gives CASSTTPRGGLQETQYF.

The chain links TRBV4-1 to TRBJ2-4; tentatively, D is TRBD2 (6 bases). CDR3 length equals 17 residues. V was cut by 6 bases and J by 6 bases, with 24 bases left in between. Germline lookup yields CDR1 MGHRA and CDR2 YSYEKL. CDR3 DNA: TGCGCCAGCAGTCCGGACTACGGGACTGTCGAAAGAAACATTCAGTACTTC. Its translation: CASSPDYGTVERNIQYF.

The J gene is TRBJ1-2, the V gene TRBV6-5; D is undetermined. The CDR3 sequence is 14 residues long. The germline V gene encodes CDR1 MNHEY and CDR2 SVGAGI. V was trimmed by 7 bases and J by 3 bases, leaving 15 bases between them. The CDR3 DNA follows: TGTGCCAGCACTTTAGGGCGCGGGGACTATGGCTACACCTTC. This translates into CASTLGRGDYGYTF.

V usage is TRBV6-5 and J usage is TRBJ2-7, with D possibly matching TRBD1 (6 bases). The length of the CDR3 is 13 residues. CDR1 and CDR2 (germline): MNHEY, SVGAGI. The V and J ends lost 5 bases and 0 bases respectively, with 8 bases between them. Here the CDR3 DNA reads TGTGCCAGCAGTAACAGGGTCTCCTACGAGCAGTACTTC. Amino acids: CASSNRVSYEQYF.

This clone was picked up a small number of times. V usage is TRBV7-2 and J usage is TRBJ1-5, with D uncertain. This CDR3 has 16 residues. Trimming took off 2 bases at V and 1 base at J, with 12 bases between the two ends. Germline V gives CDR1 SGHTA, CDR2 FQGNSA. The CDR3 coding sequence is TGTGCCAGCAGCTTACGGCGGGGTGACAGCAATCAGCCCCAGCATTTT. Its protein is CASSLRRGDSNQPQHF.

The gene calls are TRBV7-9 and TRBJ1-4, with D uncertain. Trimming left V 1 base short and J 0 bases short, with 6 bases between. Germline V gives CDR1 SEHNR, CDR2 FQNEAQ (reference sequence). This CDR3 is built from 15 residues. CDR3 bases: TGTGCCAGCAGCTTAGAGACTTCAACTAATGAAAAACTGTTTTTT. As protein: CASSLETSTNEKLFF.

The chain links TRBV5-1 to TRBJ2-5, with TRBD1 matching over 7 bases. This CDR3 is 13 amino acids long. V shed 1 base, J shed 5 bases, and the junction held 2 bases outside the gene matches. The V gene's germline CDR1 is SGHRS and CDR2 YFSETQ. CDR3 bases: TGCGCCAGCAGCTTGACAGGGGCCGAGACCCAGTACTTC. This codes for CASSLTGAETQYF.

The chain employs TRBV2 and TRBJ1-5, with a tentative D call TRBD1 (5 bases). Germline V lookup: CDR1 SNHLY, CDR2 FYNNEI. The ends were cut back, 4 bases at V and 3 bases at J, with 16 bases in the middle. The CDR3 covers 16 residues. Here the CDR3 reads CASSGPEDTDNQPQHF. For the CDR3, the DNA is TGTGCCAGCAGTGGCCCAGAGGACACAGACAATCAGCCCCAGCATTTT.

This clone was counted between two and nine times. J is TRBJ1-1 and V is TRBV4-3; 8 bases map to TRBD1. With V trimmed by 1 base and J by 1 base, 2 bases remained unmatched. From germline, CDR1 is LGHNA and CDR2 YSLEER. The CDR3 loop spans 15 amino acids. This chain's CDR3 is CASSQAGTGNTEAFF. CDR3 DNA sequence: TGCGCCAGCAGCCAAGCCGGGACAGGGAACACTGAAGCTTTCTTT.

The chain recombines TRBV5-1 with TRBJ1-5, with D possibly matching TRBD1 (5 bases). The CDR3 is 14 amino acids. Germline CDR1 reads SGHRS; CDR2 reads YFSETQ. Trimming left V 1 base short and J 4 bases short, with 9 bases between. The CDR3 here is CASSLLGGNQPQHF. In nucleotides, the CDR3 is TGCGCCAGCAGCTTGCTGGGGGGGAATCAGCCCCAGCATTTT.

The CDR3 DNA reads as TGTGCCAGTAGTACTCCAGGGGGATTACGCGAGCAGTACTTC. Amino acids: CASSTPGGLREQYF. The V call is TRBV19, the J call TRBJ2-7; 7 nucleotides line up with TRBD1. Unmatched junction bases numbered 9, after V lost 4 bases and J lost 6 bases. Per germline, CDR1 LNHDA and CDR2 SQIVND (reference sequence). The CDR3 is 14 amino acids.

The CDR3 region is CSAGQQYGYTF. The CDR3 nucleotides are TGCAGTGCTGGACAGCAATATGGCTACACCTTC. The chain recombines TRBV20-1 with TRBJ1-2; tentatively, D is TRBD1 (6 bases). CDR1 is DFQATT and CDR2 is SNEGSKA in the germline V gene (reference sequence). Trimming pared 5 bases from V and 5 bases from J, leaving 9 bases between. The CDR3 runs to 11 residues.

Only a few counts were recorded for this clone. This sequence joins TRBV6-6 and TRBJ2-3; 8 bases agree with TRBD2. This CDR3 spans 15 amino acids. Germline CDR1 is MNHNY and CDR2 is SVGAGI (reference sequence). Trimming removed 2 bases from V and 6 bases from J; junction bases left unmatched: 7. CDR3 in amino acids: CASSYRGGAPDTQYF. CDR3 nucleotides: TGTGCCAGCAGTTACCGGGGGGGGGCACCCGATACGCAGTATTTT.

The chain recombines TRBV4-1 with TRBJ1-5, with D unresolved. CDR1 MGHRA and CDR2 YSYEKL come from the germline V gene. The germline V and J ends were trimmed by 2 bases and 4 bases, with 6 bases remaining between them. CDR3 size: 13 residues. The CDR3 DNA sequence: TGCGCCAGCAGCCAACAGGCGAATCAGCCCCAGCATTTT. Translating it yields CASSQQANQPQHF.

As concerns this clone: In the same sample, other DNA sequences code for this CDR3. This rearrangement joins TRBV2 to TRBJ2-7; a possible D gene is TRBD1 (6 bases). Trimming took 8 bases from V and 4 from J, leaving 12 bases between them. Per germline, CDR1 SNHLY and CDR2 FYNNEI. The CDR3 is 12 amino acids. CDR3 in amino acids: CASSEQGYEQYF. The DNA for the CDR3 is TGTGCCAGCTCGGAACAGGGTTACGAGCAGTACTTC.

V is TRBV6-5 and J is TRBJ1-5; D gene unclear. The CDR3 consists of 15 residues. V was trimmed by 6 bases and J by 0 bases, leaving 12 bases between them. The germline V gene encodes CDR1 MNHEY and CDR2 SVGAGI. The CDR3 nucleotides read TGTGCCAGCAGGCCCGGGTCGGCTAGCAATCAGCCCCAGCATTTT. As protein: CASRPGSASNQPQHF.

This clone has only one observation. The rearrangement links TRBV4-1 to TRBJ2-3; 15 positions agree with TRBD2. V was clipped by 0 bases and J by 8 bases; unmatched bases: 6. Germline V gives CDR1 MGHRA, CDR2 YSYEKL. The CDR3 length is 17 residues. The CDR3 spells CASSQDWTSGGAGTQYF. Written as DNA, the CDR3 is TGCGCCAGCAGCCAAGACTGGACTAGCGGGGGGGCCGGTACGCAGTATTTT.

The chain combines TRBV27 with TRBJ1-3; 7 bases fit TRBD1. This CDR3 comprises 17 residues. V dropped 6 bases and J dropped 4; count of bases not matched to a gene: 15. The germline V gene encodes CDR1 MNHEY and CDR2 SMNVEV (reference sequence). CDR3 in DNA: TGTGCCAGCAGCAATAAACCTCCGACAGGGTTAGGAAACACCATATATTTT. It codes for CASSNKPPTGLGNTIYF.

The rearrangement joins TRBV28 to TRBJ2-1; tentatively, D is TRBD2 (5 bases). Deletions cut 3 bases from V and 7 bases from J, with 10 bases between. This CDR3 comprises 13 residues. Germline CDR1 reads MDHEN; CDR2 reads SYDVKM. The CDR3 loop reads CASSFSEVNEQFF. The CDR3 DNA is TGTGCCAGCAGTTTCTCGGAGGTAAATGAGCAGTTCTTC. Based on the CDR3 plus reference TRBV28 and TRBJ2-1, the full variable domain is DVKVTQSSRYLVKRTGEKVFLECVQDMDHENMFWYRQDPGLGLRLIYFSYDVKMKEKGDIPEGYSVSREKKERFSLILESASTNQTSMYLCASSFSEVNEQFFGPGTRLTVL.

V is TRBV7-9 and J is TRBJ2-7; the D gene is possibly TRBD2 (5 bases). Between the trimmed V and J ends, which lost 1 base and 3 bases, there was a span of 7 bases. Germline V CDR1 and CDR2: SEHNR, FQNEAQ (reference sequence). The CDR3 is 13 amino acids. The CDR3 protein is CASSLDGGYEQYF. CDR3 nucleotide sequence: TGTGCCAGCAGCTTAGATGGAGGCTACGAGCAGTACTTC.

The CDR3 nucleotides read TGTGCCAGCAGTTTAACCCCACTCGAACCCATATATTTT. This encodes CASSLTPLEPIYF. J is TRBJ1-3 and V is TRBV27, with no clear D. This CDR3 is built from 13 residues. Germline assignment: CDR1 MNHEY and CDR2 SMNVEV (reference sequence). V was cut by 2 bases and J by 11 bases, with 13 bases left in between.